Shown below are 8 T cell receptor beta chains from a single sample sequenced in a study of blood T cell repertoires in COVID-19. Measured with immunoSEQ multiplex PCR; TCRdb has only the in-frame clones, and not every one. The repertoire holds approximately 180,000 clones, with around 82% as singletons. The sample comprised PBMCs or T cells enriched from blood (not recorded which). These receptors all come from a woman aged 60-70 years with acute COVID-19.

This rearrangement joins TRBV18 to TRBJ2-7; 7 nucleotides match TRBD2. V trimming: 3 bases; J trimming: 7 bases; junction bases outside the gene matches: 9. The CDR3 has 14 residues. Germline V gives CDR1 KGHSH, CDR2 LQKENI. The CDR3 nucleotides are TGTGCCAGCTCACCTCAGGGAGGGTTGGGAGAGCAGTACTTC. Residues: CASSPQGGLGEQYF. Filled out from reference TRBV18 and TRBJ2-7, the complete variable domain reads NAGVMQNPRHLVRRRGQEARLRCSPMKGHSHVYWYRQLPEEGLKFMVYLQKENIIDESGMPKERFSAEFPKEGPSILRIQQVVRGDSAAYFCASSPQGGLGEQYFGPGTRLTVT.

The CDR3 spells CASSPVLGATSYGYTF. The CDR3 coding sequence is TGTGCCAGCAGCCCCGTTTTGGGAGCCACCTCCTATGGCTACACCTTC. The chain recombines TRBV7-9 with TRBJ1-2; no definite D call. The CDR3 length is 16 residues. From germline, CDR1 is SEHNR and CDR2 FQNEAQ (reference sequence). V lost 5 bases, J lost 4 bases, and 20 bases lay in between.

The rearrangement joins TRBV4-3 to TRBJ1-2; no reliable D call. CDR1 LGHNA and CDR2 YSLEER come from the germline V gene. This CDR3 comprises 17 residues. Trimming removed 0 bases at V and 4 bases at J, with 18 bases between. The CDR3 coding sequence is TGCGCCAGCAGCCAAGATCTAAACCAAGCGGCCTTCTATGGCTACACCTTC. It specifies CASSQDLNQAAFYGYTF.

This clone is a singleton in its sample. V is TRBV7-2 and J is TRBJ1-4; D unresolved. V was cut by 2 bases and J by 2 bases, with 6 bases left in between. The CDR3 has 14 amino acids. CDR1 is SGHTA and CDR2 is FQGNSA in the germline V gene. The CDR3 loop is CASSLQQTNEKLFF. The CDR3 DNA reads TGTGCCAGCAGCTTACAACAGACTAATGAAAAACTGTTTTTT.

This chain uses TRBV7-8 with TRBJ2-4; D possibly corresponds to TRBD2 (5 bases). CDR1 and CDR2 (germline): SGHVS, FQNEAQ. Trimming cost V 4 bases and J 3 bases, with 19 bases left between them. CDR3 size: 17 residues. This chain's CDR3 is CASSSGLRRSNKNIQYF. The CDR3 coding sequence is TGTGCCAGCAGCTCTGGGTTGAGGAGGTCCAACAAAAACATTCAGTACTTC.

This clone showed up just a few times. The chain carries TRBV9 and TRBJ2-5, with 7 bases aligning to TRBD2. The germline V gene has CDR1 SGDLS and CDR2 YYNGEE. J gave up 1 base and V 3 bases, and 9 bases lay outside the gene matches. The CDR3 runs 16 residues. CDR3 sequence (DNA): TGTGCCAGCAGCGCCACCGGGACTACTACCCAAGAGACCCAGTACTTC. The encoded protein is CASSATGTTTQETQYF.

For the CDR3, the DNA is TGTGCCAGCAGTGGGCAAGGGACAGGGGGCATAAGCTCCTATAATTCACCCCTCCACTTT. Protein: CASSGQGTGGISSYNSPLHF. The rearrangement joins TRBV6-1 to TRBJ1-6, with 12 nucleotides matching TRBD1. The CDR3 spans 20 residues. V trimming: 4 bases; J trimming: 0 bases; junction bases outside the gene matches: 10. Germline CDR1 MNHNS, CDR2 SASEGT.

This clone was seen just once. The chain employs TRBV4-3 and TRBJ1-6, with 10 bases matching TRBD1. From germline, CDR1 is LGHNA and CDR2 YSLEER. This CDR3 is built from 15 residues. The ends lost 4 bases at V and 8 bases at J; junction bases unmatched: 5. DNA for the CDR3: TGCGCCAGCAGCCTCCTCGGGACAGGGGATTCACCCCTCCACTTT. Its translation is CASSLLGTGDSPLHF.